A selection of T cell receptor beta chains follows, all from one sample in a study of blood T cell repertoires in COVID-19. TCRdb keeps only in-frame clones here, not all; method: immunoSEQ multiplex PCR. The sample carries roughly 35,000 clones, 75% to 90% recorded once. The sequenced sample was peripheral blood. All receptors derive from a man between 65 and 80 years old with acute or convalescent COVID-19. Each CDR3 is given with its conserved first and last residue. D genes are given only for firm matches. Size is omitted from some rows. Given values are once, few, many or a class for expanded clones.

j_gene: TRBJ2-2; d_gene: .; v_gene: TRBV28; abundance: .; CDR3aa: CASSLGQNTGELFF; CDR3nt: TGTGCCAGCAGTCTTGGACAGAACACCGGGGAGCTGTTTTTT
j_gene: TRBJ1-6; d_gene: .; v_gene: TRBV18; abundance: .; CDR3aa: CASSQDLRAGDSPLHF; CDR3nt: TGTGCCAGCTCACAGGATTTGAGGGCAGGGGATTCACCCCTCCACTTT
j_gene: TRBJ2-1; d_gene: TRBD2; v_gene: TRBV6-2/TRBV6-3; abundance: .; CDR3aa: CASSPRTSGYYNEQFF; CDR3nt: TGTGCCAGCAGCCCCCGGACTAGCGGATACTACAATGAGCAGTTCTTC
j_gene: TRBJ1-6; d_gene: .; v_gene: TRBV14; abundance: .; CDR3aa: CASSHGGSYNSPLHF; CDR3nt: TGTGCCAGCAGCCACGGTGGCTCCTATAATTCACCCCTCCACTTT
j_gene: TRBJ2-3; d_gene: TRBD2; v_gene: TRBV4-1; abundance: .; CDR3aa: CASSHPPSGSGTDTQYF; CDR3nt: TGCGCCAGCAGCCACCCACCTAGCGGGAGCGGCACAGATACGCAGTATTTT
j_gene: TRBJ2-3; d_gene: .; v_gene: TRBV5-1; abundance: .; CDR3aa: CASSPNTDTQYF; CDR3nt: TGCGCCAGCAGCCCTAACACAGATACGCAGTATTTT
j_gene: TRBJ2-1; d_gene: TRBD2; v_gene: TRBV6-5; abundance: .; CDR3aa: CASRTSGADEQFF; CDR3nt: TGTGCCAGCAGGACTAGCGGGGCAGATGAGCAGTTCTTC
j_gene: TRBJ1-5; d_gene: .; v_gene: TRBV28; abundance: .; CDR3aa: CASRAQRQPQHF; CDR3nt: TGTGCCAGCCGCGCCCAGCGTCAGCCCCAGCATTTT
j_gene: TRBJ2-7; d_gene: TRBD2; v_gene: TRBV29-1; abundance: .; CDR3aa: CSVFTGTSGIEQYF; CDR3nt: TGCAGCGTATTTACCGGGACTAGCGGGATAGAGCAGTACTTC
j_gene: TRBJ1-1; d_gene: .; v_gene: TRBV6-5; abundance: .; CDR3aa: CASSRRVTEAFF; CDR3nt: TGTGCCAGCAGTAGGAGGGTTACTGAAGCTTTCTTT
j_gene: TRBJ2-4; d_gene: .; v_gene: TRBV10-1; abundance: few; CDR3aa: CASNPPGHYYNIQYF; CDR3nt: TGCGCCAGCAATCCCCCGGGACACTATTATAACATTCAGTACTTC
j_gene: TRBJ1-2; d_gene: .; v_gene: TRBV4-2; abundance: .; CDR3aa: CASSQLDTANYGYTF; CDR3nt: TGTGCCAGCAGCCAACTGGACACCGCTAACTATGGCTACACCTTC
j_gene: TRBJ1-2; d_gene: .; v_gene: TRBV15; abundance: .; CDR3aa: CATSRGRGYGYTF; CDR3nt: TGTGCCACCAGCAGAGGCCGGGGGTATGGCTACACCTTC
j_gene: TRBJ2-1; d_gene: .; v_gene: TRBV4-2; abundance: .; CDR3aa: CASSPRIGAGRDNEQFF; CDR3nt: TGTGCCAGCAGCCCAAGGATTGGCGCAGGAAGAGACAATGAGCAGTTCTTC
j_gene: TRBJ1-6; d_gene: .; v_gene: TRBV4-3; abundance: .; CDR3aa: CASSQKAGFYNSPLHF; CDR3nt: TGCGCCAGCAGCCAAAAAGCAGGCTTTTATAATTCACCCCTCCACTTT
j_gene: TRBJ2-3; d_gene: .; v_gene: TRBV29-1; abundance: once; CDR3aa: CTSGEPADTQYF; CDR3nt: TGCACCTCCGGGGAGCCGGCAGATACGCAGTATTTT
j_gene: TRBJ1-2; d_gene: .; v_gene: TRBV19; abundance: .; CDR3aa: CASSMSEYLYTF; CDR3nt: TGTGCCAGTAGTATGAGCGAGTACTTATACACCTTC
j_gene: TRBJ2-3; d_gene: .; v_gene: TRBV3-1/TRBV3-2; abundance: once; CDR3aa: CASSQQGGNTQYF; CDR3nt: TGTGCCAGCAGCCAACAGGGGGGTAATACGCAGTATTTT
j_gene: TRBJ2-7; d_gene: TRBD1; v_gene: TRBV10-3; abundance: .; CDR3aa: CAISDPDRVIYIEQYF; CDR3nt: TGTGCCATCAGTGACCCCGACAGGGTAATTTATATCGAGCAGTACTTC
j_gene: TRBJ2-2; d_gene: TRBD2; v_gene: TRBV12-5; abundance: .; CDR3aa: CASGCPGWRECTGELFF; CDR3nt: TGTGCTAGTGGTTGCCCGGGATGGCGGGAGTGCACCGGGGAGCTGTTTTTT
j_gene: TRBJ2-3; d_gene: .; v_gene: TRBV5-1; abundance: .; CDR3aa: CASSYRGGGTDTQYF; CDR3nt: TGCGCCAGCAGCTACAGGGGAGGAGGCACAGATACGCAGTATTTT
j_gene: TRBJ1-5; d_gene: TRBD1; v_gene: TRBV4-2; abundance: .; CDR3aa: CASSQVGESGGRQPQHF; CDR3nt: TGTGCCAGCAGCCAAGTGGGGGAGTCAGGGGGCAGGCAGCCCCAGCATTTT
j_gene: TRBJ2-1; d_gene: .; v_gene: TRBV15; abundance: once; CDR3aa: CATSRAVRGKGNEQFF; CDR3nt: TGTGCCACCAGCAGAGCCGTCAGGGGAAAAGGCAATGAGCAGTTCTTC
j_gene: TRBJ2-1; d_gene: TRBD2; v_gene: TRBV7-3; abundance: .; CDR3aa: CASSFIAGAYNEQFF; CDR3nt: TGTGCCAGCAGCTTCATAGCGGGAGCGTACAATGAGCAGTTCTTC
j_gene: TRBJ2-2; d_gene: .; v_gene: TRBV5-6; abundance: .; CDR3aa: CASSYIKGQANTGELFF; CDR3nt: TGTGCCAGCAGCTACATAAAGGGACAAGCGAACACCGGGGAGCTGTTTTTT
j_gene: TRBJ2-3; d_gene: .; v_gene: TRBV29-1; abundance: .; CDR3aa: CSAAQAVWSTDTQYF; CDR3nt: TGCAGCGCCGCGCAAGCGGTCTGGAGCACAGATACGCAGTATTTT
j_gene: TRBJ2-5; d_gene: TRBD2; v_gene: TRBV7-8; abundance: .; CDR3aa: CASSLNPAGGEETQYF; CDR3nt: TGTGCCAGCAGCTTAAATCCGGCGGGAGGGGAAGAGACCCAGTACTTC
j_gene: TRBJ1-2; d_gene: .; v_gene: TRBV7-8; abundance: .; CDR3aa: CASSPGQTYGYTF; CDR3nt: TGTGCCAGCAGCCCTGGACAGACCTATGGCTACACCTTC
j_gene: TRBJ2-3; d_gene: TRBD2; v_gene: TRBV5-4; abundance: .; CDR3aa: CASSLREGTDTQYF; CDR3nt: TGTGCCAGCAGCTTGAGGGAGGGGACAGATACGCAGTATTTT
j_gene: TRBJ2-1; d_gene: TRBD1; v_gene: TRBV4-1; abundance: .; CDR3aa: CASGRDRGAGNEQFF; CDR3nt: TGCGCCAGCGGGCGAGACAGGGGAGCGGGCAATGAGCAGTTCTTC
j_gene: TRBJ2-7; d_gene: .; v_gene: TRBV11-2; abundance: once; CDR3aa: CASSPTGTYFSYEQYF; CDR3nt: TGTGCCAGCAGCCCGACCGGGACTTACTTCTCCTACGAGCAGTACTTC
j_gene: TRBJ2-7; d_gene: .; v_gene: TRBV5-1; abundance: .; CDR3aa: CASSLTGGFDSEQYF; CDR3nt: TGCGCCAGCAGCTTGACGGGGGGCTTTGATAGCGAGCAGTACTTC
j_gene: TRBJ2-7; d_gene: TRBD1; v_gene: TRBV6-2/TRBV6-3; abundance: .; CDR3aa: CASSTGTAYEQYF; CDR3nt: TGTGCCAGCAGCACCGGGACAGCCTACGAGCAGTACTTC
j_gene: TRBJ1-4; d_gene: TRBD1; v_gene: TRBV18; abundance: .; CDR3aa: CASSPVGQGRNEKLFF; CDR3nt: TGTGCCAGCTCACCAGTCGGACAGGGCCGTAATGAAAAACTGTTTTTT
j_gene: TRBJ1-1; d_gene: .; v_gene: TRBV11-2; abundance: .; CDR3aa: CASSLDPGRLNTEAFF; CDR3nt: TGTGCCAGCAGCTTAGACCCAGGGAGGTTGAACACTGAAGCTTTCTTT
j_gene: TRBJ1-1; d_gene: .; v_gene: TRBV6-4; abundance: .; CDR3aa: CASSVETGTEAFF; CDR3nt: TGTGCCAGCAGTGTTGAGACGGGCACTGAAGCTTTCTTT
j_gene: TRBJ1-2; d_gene: .; v_gene: TRBV6-4; abundance: .; CDR3aa: CASSKGLDYGYTF; CDR3nt: TGTGCCAGCAGTAAGGGGTTAGACTATGGCTACACCTTC
j_gene: TRBJ2-6; d_gene: TRBD2; v_gene: TRBV7-3; abundance: .; CDR3aa: CASSSAGISGANVLTF; CDR3nt: TGTGCCAGCAGCTCAGCGGGGATCTCTGGGGCCAACGTCCTGACTTTC
j_gene: TRBJ1-4; d_gene: .; v_gene: TRBV4-3; abundance: once; CDR3aa: CASSLGPGNTNEKLFF; CDR3nt: TGCGCCAGCAGCTTAGGTCCAGGGAATACTAATGAAAAACTGTTTTTT
j_gene: TRBJ2-4; d_gene: TRBD2; v_gene: TRBV6-5; abundance: .; CDR3aa: CASSPRGGSKNIQYF; CDR3nt: TGTGCCAGCAGTCCCCGCGGGGGTTCGAAGAACATTCAGTACTTC
j_gene: TRBJ2-7; d_gene: .; v_gene: TRBV18; abundance: .; CDR3aa: CASSPSFQGSYEQYF; CDR3nt: TGTGCCAGCTCACCATCTTTCCAGGGTTCCTACGAGCAGTACTTC
j_gene: TRBJ1-3; d_gene: .; v_gene: TRBV29-1; abundance: .; CDR3aa: CSATESSGNTIYF; CDR3nt: TGCAGCGCGACGGAGAGCTCTGGAAACACCATATATTTT
j_gene: TRBJ2-7; d_gene: .; v_gene: TRBV6-4; abundance: .; CDR3aa: CASPTGRYEQYF; CDR3nt: TGTGCCAGCCCGACAGGTAGGTACGAGCAGTACTTC
j_gene: TRBJ1-4; d_gene: .; v_gene: TRBV2; abundance: .; CDR3aa: CASSAMDTTNEKLFF; CDR3nt: TGTGCCAGCAGTGCCATGGACACAACTAATGAAAAACTGTTTTTT
j_gene: TRBJ1-2; d_gene: .; v_gene: TRBV5-6; abundance: .; CDR3aa: CASTQGYGYTF; CDR3nt: TGTGCCAGCACCCAGGGCTATGGCTACACCTTC
j_gene: TRBJ2-1; d_gene: TRBD2; v_gene: TRBV13; abundance: .; CDR3aa: CASSLLAGLDYNEQFF; CDR3nt: TGTGCCAGCAGCTTACTAGCGGGACTTGACTACAATGAGCAGTTCTTC
j_gene: TRBJ1-1; d_gene: .; v_gene: TRBV9; abundance: .; CDR3aa: CASSVGSMNTEAFF; CDR3nt: TGTGCCAGCAGCGTAGGGTCTATGAACACTGAAGCTTTCTTT
j_gene: TRBJ1-1; d_gene: .; v_gene: TRBV6-5; abundance: .; CDR3aa: CASISREVDTEAFF; CDR3nt: TGTGCCAGCATTTCCCGGGAGGTAGACACTGAAGCTTTCTTT
j_gene: TRBJ2-5; d_gene: TRBD2; v_gene: TRBV5-1; abundance: once; CDR3aa: CASSSGTSGLQETQYF; CDR3nt: TGCGCCAGCAGCTCTGGGACTAGCGGGCTACAAGAGACCCAGTACTTC
j_gene: TRBJ2-5; d_gene: TRBD1; v_gene: TRBV2; abundance: .; CDR3aa: CASSGQGEEETQYF; CDR3nt: TGTGCCAGCAGTGGACAGGGCGAGGAAGAGACCCAGTACTTC
j_gene: TRBJ2-1; d_gene: TRBD1; v_gene: TRBV18; abundance: .; CDR3aa: CASSPTARTGAYNEQFF; CDR3nt: TGTGCCAGCTCACCTACTGCTAGGACAGGAGCCTACAATGAGCAGTTCTTC
j_gene: TRBJ1-5; d_gene: .; v_gene: TRBV5-5; abundance: .; CDR3aa: CASSPQGLQSNQPQHF; CDR3nt: TGTGCCAGCAGCCCCCAGGGACTACAAAGCAATCAGCCCCAGCATTTT
j_gene: TRBJ2-7; d_gene: .; v_gene: TRBV28; abundance: .; CDR3aa: CASSLVSAGSYEQYF; CDR3nt: TGTGCCAGCAGTTTGGTAAGCGCGGGCTCCTACGAGCAGTACTTC
j_gene: TRBJ1-6; d_gene: TRBD1; v_gene: TRBV4-2; abundance: .; CDR3aa: CASSQVTGVDSPLHF; CDR3nt: TGTGCCAGCAGCCAAGTGACAGGGGTGGATTCACCCCTCCACTTT
j_gene: TRBJ2-2; d_gene: TRBD2; v_gene: TRBV10-3; abundance: .; CDR3aa: CAISETTGTSGTGELFF; CDR3nt: TGTGCCATCAGCGAGACTACCGGGACTAGCGGCACCGGGGAGCTGTTTTTT
j_gene: TRBJ2-7; d_gene: .; v_gene: TRBV15; abundance: .; CDR3aa: CATSIFRDTYEQYF; CDR3nt: TGTGCCACCAGCATATTTCGGGACACCTACGAGCAGTACTTC
j_gene: TRBJ2-3; d_gene: TRBD2; v_gene: TRBV5-8; abundance: .; CDR3aa: CASSLGSSGAITDTQYF; CDR3nt: TGTGCCAGCAGCTTGGGGTCCAGCGGGGCGATCACAGATACGCAGTATTTT
j_gene: TRBJ2-3; d_gene: TRBD2; v_gene: TRBV5-1; abundance: .; CDR3aa: CASSSTGTSVDTQYF; CDR3nt: TGCGCCAGCAGCTCCACCGGGACTAGCGTTGATACGCAGTATTTT
j_gene: TRBJ1-1; d_gene: TRBD1; v_gene: TRBV7-2; abundance: .; CDR3aa: CASSARTGDGNTEAFF; CDR3nt: TGTGCCAGCAGCGCCAGGACAGGGGATGGGAACACTGAAGCTTTCTTT